The 9 T cell receptor beta chains reported below all come from one sample, sequenced in a study of blood T cell repertoires in COVID-19 (dated by TCRdb to 2018 to 2021). Libraries were prepared through the immunoSEQ multiplex PCR assay. TCRdb carries this immuneACCESS record with in-frame sequences only. Its versions omit some clonotypes, under half of them owing to an unresolved V gene in the studies checked, with the rest unexplained. This sample gives 160,000 or so clones in total; more than 75% of them show up just once. Less than 2.5% of the sample goes to the ten largest clones. The specimen sequenced was peripheral blood. Receptor source: a man aged 18 to 29 with acute or convalescent COVID-19.

This chain links TRBV2 with TRBJ1-4, with 9 positions matching TRBD1. CDR1 and CDR2 (germline): SNHLY, FYNNEI. The J segment lost 7 bases and the V segment lost 7 bases, leaving 7 bases of the junction unmatched. CDR3 size: 14 residues. The CDR3 nucleotides read TGTGCCAGCAAGATGGACAGGGGCCGTGAAAAACTGTTTTTT. It specifies CASKMDRGREKLFF.

On this clone: At one end, the junction sequence differs from germline, possibly due to a read error. The chain joins TRBV6-1 to TRBJ2-7; perhaps TRBD1 as D (6 bases). This CDR3 comprises 13 residues. CDR1 and CDR2 from the germline V gene are MNHNS and SASEGT. This CDR3 reads CASSEFLRTGSDF. Here the CDR3 DNA reads TGTGCCAGCAGTGAATTTCTAAGAACAGGGTCGGACTTC.

V usage is TRBV3-1 (or the pseudogene TRBV3-2) and J usage is TRBJ2-7; maybe TRBD2 (5 bases). V lost 4 bases and J 2 bases, leaving 12 bases between the germline ends. CDR3 length: 14 amino acids. The V gene's germline CDR1 is LGHDT and CDR2 YNNKEL (reference sequence). DNA for the CDR3: TGTGCCAGCAGCCCGCAGAGGGCACCCTACGAGCAGTACTTC. Residues: CASSPQRAPYEQYF.

The chain links TRBV30 to TRBJ2-7; no definite D call. Germline CDR1 GTSNPN, CDR2 SVGIG (reference sequence). With 1 base removed from V and 2 bases from J, the gap between germline ends came to 6 bases. This CDR3 contains 12 residues. The CDR3 DNA is TGTGCCTGGAGTGACAGCCCCTACGAGCAGTACTTC. Protein: CAWSDSPYEQYF.

The rearrangement uses TRBV5-1 and TRBJ2-3; D is perhaps TRBD1 (6 bases). The ends were cut back, 6 bases at V and 3 bases at J, with 11 bases in the middle. Germline V gives CDR1 SGHRS, CDR2 YFSETQ. The CDR3 loop spans 13 amino acids. For the CDR3, the DNA is TGCGCCAGCAACGGACAGATGACAGATACGCAGTATTTT. Its translation: CASNGQMTDTQYF.

The V gene is TRBV19, the J gene TRBJ1-1, with D maybe TRBD1 (6 bases). Per germline, CDR1 LNHDA and CDR2 SQIVND (reference sequence). The CDR3 is 13 amino acids. Trimming stripped 4 bases from V and 8 bases from J, with 14 bases between. This CDR3 reads CASSSGERGEAFF. The CDR3 nucleotides are TGTGCCAGTAGTAGCGGAGAGAGGGGGGAAGCTTTCTTT.

The chain couples TRBV7-2 to TRBJ2-5; the D gene is possibly TRBD2 (5 bases). In germline, CDR1 is SGHTA, CDR2 FQGNSA. Trimming left V 3 bases short and J 5 bases short, with 13 bases between. The length of the CDR3 is 14 residues. CDR3 amino acids: CASSFGLMGETQYF. The CDR3 DNA follows: TGTGCCAGCAGCTTTGGACTGATGGGGGAGACCCAGTACTTC.

The rearrangement links TRBV7-9 to TRBJ2-3; TRBD1 might be the D (6 bases). The CDR3 covers 14 residues. Per the germline V gene, CDR1 is SEHNR and CDR2 is FQNEAQ (reference sequence). V lost 1 base and J lost 1, with 6 bases in between. Here the CDR3 DNA reads TGTGCCAGCAGCTTAGGACAGGGCACAGATACGCAGTATTTT. Protein product: CASSLGQGTDTQYF.

This chain joins TRBV29-1 and TRBJ1-3, with D possibly TRBD1 on 6 matching bases. CDR3 size: 15 residues. Germline V lookup: CDR1 SQVTM, CDR2 ANQGSEA. V shed 4 bases and J shed 4 bases, with 17 bases lying between them. The CDR3: CSVGLTGSGGNTIYF. The CDR3 DNA follows: TGCAGCGTTGGACTGACAGGTTCAGGGGGAAACACCATATATTTT.